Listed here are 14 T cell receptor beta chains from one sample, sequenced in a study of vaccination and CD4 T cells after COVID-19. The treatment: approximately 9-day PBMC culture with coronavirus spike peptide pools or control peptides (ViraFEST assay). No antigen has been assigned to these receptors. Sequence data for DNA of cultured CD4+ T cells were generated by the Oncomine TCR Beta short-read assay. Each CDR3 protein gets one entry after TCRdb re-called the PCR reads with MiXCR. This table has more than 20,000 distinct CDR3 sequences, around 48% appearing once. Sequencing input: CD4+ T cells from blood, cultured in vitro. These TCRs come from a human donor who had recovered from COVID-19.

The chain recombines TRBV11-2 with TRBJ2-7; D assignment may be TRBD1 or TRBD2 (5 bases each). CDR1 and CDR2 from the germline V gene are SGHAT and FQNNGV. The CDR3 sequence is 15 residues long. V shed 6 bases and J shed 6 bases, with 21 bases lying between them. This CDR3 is CASSYSGTSTGEQYF. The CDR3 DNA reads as TGTGCCAGCAGTTACTCCGGGACCTCAACCGGCGAGCAGTACTTC. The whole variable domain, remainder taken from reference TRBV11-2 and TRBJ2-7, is EAGVAQSPRYKIIEKRQSVAFWCNPISGHATLYWYQQILGQGPKLLIQFQNNGVVDDSQLPKDRFSAERLKGVDSTLKIQPAKLEDSAVYLCASSYSGTSTGEQYFGPGTRLTVT.

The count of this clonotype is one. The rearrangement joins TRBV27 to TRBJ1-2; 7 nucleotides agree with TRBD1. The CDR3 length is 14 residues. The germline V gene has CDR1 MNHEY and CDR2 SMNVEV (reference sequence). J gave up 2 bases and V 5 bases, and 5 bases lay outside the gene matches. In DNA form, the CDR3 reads TGTGCCAGCAGTCCGACAGGGTGGAACTATGGCTACACCTTC. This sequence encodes CASSPTGWNYGYTF.

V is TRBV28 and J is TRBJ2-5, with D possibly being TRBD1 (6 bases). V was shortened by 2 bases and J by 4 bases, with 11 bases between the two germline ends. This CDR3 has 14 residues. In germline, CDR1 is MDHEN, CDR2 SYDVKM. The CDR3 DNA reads TGTGCCAGCAGTTTAGGGGGCAGGGGAGAGACCCAGTACTTC. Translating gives CASSLGGRGETQYF. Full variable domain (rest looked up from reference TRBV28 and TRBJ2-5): DVKVTQSSRYLVKRTGEKVFLECVQDMDHENMFWYRQDPGLGLRLIYFSYDVKMKEKGDIPEGYSVSREKKERFSLILESASTNQTSMYLCASSLGGRGETQYFGPGTRLLVL.

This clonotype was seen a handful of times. The CDR3 DNA is TGCAGTGCAACCCCTACAGGAGTGAACACTGAAGCTTTCTTT. Protein product: CSATPTGVNTEAFF. The rearrangement uses TRBV20-1 and TRBJ1-1; tentatively, D is TRBD1 (5 bases). Per the germline V gene, CDR1 is DFQATT and CDR2 is SNEGSKA (reference sequence). This CDR3 has 14 residues. Deletions cut 6 bases from V and 0 bases from J, with 14 bases between.

The CDR3 DNA reads TGCAGTGCTAGAGAACTGACAGGGTCTGCCTACGAGCAGTACTTC. Encoded protein: CSARELTGSAYEQYF. The chain has TRBV20-1 and TRBJ2-7; TRBD1 agrees at 7 bases. The ends lost 0 bases at V and 2 bases at J; junction bases unmatched: 7. The CDR3 has 15 amino acids. CDR1 is DFQATT and CDR2 is SNEGSKA in the germline V gene (reference sequence).

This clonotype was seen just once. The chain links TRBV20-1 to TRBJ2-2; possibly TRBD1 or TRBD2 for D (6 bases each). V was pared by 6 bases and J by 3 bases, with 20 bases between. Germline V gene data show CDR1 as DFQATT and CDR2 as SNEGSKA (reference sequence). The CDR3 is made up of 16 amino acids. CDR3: CSAPHGGNLDTGELFF. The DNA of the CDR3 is TGCAGTGCGCCCCACGGGGGCAATTTGGACACCGGGGAGCTGTTTTTT.

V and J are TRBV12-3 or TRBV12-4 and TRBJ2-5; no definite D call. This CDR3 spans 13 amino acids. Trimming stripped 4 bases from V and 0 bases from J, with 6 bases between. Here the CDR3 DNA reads TGTGCCAGCAGTTCGCATAACCAAGAGACCCAGTACTTC. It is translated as CASSSHNQETQYF.

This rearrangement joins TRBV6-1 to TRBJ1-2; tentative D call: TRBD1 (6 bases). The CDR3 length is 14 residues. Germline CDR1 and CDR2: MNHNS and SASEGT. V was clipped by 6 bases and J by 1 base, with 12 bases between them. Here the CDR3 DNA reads TGTGCCAGCAGAGGGGGAGGGAATAACTATGGCTACACCTTC. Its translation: CASRGGGNNYGYTF.

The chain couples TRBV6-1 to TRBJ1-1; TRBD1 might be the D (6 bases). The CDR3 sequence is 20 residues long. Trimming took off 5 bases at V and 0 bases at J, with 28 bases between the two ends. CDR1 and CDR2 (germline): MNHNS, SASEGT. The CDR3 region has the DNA TGTGCCAGCAGTCACGCAGTACTAGGGGGGGCGAAAAGTATGAACACTGAAGCTTTCTTT. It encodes CASSHAVLGGAKSMNTEAFF.

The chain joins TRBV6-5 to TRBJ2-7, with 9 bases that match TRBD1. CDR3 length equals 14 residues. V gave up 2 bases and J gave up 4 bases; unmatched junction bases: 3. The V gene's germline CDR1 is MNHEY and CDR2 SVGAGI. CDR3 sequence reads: CASSYRDREYEQYF. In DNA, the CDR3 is TGTGCCAGCAGTTACAGGGACAGGGAATACGAGCAGTACTTC.

CDR3 sequence reads: CSARDGGDGYTF. The CDR3 DNA follows: TGCAGTGCTAGAGATGGCGGGGATGGCTACACCTTC. The genes are TRBV20-1 and TRBJ1-2, with D unclear. Germline CDR1 and CDR2: DFQATT and SNEGSKA (reference sequence). V lost 0 bases to trimming and J lost 6 bases, with 8 bases between them. CDR3 length equals 12 residues.

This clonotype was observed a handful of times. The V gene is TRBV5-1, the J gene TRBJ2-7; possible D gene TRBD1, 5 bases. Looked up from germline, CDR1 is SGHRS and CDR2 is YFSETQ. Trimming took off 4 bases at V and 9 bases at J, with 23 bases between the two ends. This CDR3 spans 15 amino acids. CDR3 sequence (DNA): TGCGCCAGCAGCGCGACGGACACCCCAGCCGGCGGGCAGTACTTC. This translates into CASSATDTPAGGQYF.

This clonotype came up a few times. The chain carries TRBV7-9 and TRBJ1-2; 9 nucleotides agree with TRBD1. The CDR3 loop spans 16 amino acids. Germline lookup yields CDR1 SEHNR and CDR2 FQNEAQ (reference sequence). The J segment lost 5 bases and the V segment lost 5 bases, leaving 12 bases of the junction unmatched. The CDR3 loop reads CASSRFSDRGRYGYTF. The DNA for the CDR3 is TGTGCCAGCAGCCGATTCTCGGACAGGGGAAGATATGGCTACACCTTC.

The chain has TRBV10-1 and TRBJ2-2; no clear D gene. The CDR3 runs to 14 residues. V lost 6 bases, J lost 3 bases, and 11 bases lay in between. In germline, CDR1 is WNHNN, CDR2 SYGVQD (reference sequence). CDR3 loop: CASSPYEDTGELFF. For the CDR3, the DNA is TGCGCCAGCAGCCCCTACGAAGACACCGGGGAGCTGTTTTTT.